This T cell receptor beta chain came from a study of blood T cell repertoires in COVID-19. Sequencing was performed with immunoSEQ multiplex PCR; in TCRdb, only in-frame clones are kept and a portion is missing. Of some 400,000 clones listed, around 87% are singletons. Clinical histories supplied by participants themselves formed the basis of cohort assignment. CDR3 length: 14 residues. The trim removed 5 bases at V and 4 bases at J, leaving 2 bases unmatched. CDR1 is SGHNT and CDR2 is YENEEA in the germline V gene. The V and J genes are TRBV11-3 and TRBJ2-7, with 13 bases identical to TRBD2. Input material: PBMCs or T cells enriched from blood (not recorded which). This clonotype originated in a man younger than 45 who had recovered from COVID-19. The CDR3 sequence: CASSQGLAGYEQYF. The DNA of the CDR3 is TGTGCCAGCAGCCAGGGACTAGCGGGGTACGAGCAGTACTTC.